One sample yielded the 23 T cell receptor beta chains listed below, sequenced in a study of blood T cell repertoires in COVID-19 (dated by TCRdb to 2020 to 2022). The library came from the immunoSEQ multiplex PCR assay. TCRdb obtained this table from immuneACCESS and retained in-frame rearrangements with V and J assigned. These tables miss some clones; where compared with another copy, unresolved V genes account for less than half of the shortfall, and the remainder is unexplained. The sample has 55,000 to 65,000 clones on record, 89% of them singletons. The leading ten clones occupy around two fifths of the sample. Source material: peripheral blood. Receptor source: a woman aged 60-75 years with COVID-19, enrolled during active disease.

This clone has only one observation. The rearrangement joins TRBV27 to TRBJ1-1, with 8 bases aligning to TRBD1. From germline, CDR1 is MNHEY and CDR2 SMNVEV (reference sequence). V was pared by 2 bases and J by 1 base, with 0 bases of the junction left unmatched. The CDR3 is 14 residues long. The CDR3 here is CASSLGTGNTEAFF. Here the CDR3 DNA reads TGTGCCAGCAGTTTAGGGACAGGGAACACTGAAGCTTTCTTT.

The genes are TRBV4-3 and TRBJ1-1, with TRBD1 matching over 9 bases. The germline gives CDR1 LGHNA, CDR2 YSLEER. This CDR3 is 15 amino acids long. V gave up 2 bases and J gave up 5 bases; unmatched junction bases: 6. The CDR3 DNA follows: TGCGCCAGCAGCCAAACACAGGGGGCAAGGACTGAAGCTTTCTTT. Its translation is CASSQTQGARTEAFF.

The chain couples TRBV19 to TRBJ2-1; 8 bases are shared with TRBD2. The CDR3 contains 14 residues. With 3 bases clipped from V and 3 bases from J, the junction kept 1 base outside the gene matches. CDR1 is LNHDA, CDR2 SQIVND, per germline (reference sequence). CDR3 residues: CASSIREGYNEQFF. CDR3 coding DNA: TGTGCCAGTAGTATTCGGGAGGGCTACAATGAGCAGTTCTTC.

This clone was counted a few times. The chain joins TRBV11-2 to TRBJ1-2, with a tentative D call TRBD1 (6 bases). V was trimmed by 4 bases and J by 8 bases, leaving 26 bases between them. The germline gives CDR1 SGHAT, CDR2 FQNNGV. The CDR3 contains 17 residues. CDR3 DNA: TGTGCCAGCAGCTCCGCGCCCCATTGGGGGGGCGCCGAAGGCTACACCTTC. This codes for CASSSAPHWGGAEGYTF.

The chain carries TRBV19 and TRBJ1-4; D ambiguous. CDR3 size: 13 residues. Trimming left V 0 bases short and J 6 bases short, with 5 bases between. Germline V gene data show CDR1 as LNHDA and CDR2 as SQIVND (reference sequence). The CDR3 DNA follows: TGTGCCAGTAGTATAGATCCTTATGAAAAACTGTTTTTT. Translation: CASSIDPYEKLFF.

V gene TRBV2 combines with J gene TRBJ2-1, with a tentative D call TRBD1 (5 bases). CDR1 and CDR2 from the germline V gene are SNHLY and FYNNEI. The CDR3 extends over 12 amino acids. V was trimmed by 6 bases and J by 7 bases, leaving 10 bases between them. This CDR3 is CASRGLENEQFF. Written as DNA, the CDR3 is TGTGCCAGCAGGGGGCTAGAGAATGAGCAGTTCTTC.

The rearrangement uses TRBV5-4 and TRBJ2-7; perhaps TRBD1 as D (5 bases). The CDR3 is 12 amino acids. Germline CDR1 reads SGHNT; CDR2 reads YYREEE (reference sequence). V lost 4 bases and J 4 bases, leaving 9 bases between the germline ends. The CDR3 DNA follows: TGTGCCAGCAGCCCGAGACAGTACGAGCAGTACTTC. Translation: CASSPRQYEQYF.

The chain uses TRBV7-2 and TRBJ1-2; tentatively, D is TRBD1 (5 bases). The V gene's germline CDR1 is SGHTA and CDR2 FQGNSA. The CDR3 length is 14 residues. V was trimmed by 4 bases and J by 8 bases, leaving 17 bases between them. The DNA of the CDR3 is TGTGCCAGCAGCTCCGGGGGGACTAGGCGCGGCTACACCTTC. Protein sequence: CASSSGGTRRGYTF.

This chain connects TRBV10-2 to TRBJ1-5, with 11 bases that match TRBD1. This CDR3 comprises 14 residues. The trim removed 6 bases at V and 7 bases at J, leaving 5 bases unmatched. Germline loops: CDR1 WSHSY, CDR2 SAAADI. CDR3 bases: TGCGCCAGCAGCGGGACAGGGGGAAGGCAGCCCCAGCATTTT. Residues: CASSGTGGRQPQHF.

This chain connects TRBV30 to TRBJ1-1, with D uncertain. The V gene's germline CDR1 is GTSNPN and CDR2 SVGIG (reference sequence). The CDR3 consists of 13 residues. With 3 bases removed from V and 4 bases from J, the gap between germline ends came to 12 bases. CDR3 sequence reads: CAWRREGSTEAFF. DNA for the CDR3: TGTGCCTGGAGGCGTGAGGGATCCACTGAAGCTTTCTTT.

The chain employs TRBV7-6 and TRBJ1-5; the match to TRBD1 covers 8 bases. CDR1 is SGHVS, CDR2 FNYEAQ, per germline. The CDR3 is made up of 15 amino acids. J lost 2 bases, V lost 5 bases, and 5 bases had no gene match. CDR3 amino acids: CASSAQTGGNQPQHF. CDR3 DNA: TGTGCCAGCAGCGCACAGACAGGGGGCAATCAGCCCCAGCATTTT.

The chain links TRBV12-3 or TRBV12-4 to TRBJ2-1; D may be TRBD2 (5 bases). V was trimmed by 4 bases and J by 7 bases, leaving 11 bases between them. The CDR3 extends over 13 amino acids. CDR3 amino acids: CASSSPGWNEQFF. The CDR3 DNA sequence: TGTGCCAGCAGTTCTCCGGGGTGGAATGAGCAGTTCTTC.

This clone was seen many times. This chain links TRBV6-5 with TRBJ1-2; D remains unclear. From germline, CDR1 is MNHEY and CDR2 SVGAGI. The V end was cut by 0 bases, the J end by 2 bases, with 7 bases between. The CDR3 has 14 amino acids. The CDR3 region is CASSYSTGNYGYTF. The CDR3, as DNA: TGTGCCAGCAGTTACTCAACCGGGAACTATGGCTACACCTTC.

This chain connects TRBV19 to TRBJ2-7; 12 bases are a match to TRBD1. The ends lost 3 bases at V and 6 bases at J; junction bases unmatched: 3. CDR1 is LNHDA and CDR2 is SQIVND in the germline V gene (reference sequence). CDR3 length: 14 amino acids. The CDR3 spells CASSIGTGGGEQYF. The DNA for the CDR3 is TGTGCCAGTAGTATTGGGACAGGGGGCGGCGAGCAGTACTTC.

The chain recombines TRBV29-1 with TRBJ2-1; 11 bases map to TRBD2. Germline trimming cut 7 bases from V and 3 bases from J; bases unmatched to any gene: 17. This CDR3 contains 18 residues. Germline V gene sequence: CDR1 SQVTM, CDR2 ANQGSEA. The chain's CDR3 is CSAEGTATSGGDYNEQFF. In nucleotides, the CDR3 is TGCAGCGCCGAAGGGACCGCCACTAGCGGGGGAGACTACAATGAGCAGTTCTTC.

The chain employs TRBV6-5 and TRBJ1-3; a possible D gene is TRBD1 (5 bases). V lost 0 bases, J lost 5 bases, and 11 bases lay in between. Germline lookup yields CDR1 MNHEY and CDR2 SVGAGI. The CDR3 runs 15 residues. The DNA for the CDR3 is TGTGCCAGCAGTTACTCGAACAGGCCCAGAAACACCATATATTTT. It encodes CASSYSNRPRNTIYF.

CDR3 residues: CAWSVQGSSYEQYF. The CDR3 bases are TGTGCCTGGAGTGTACAGGGAAGCTCCTACGAGCAGTACTTC. The genes are TRBV30 and TRBJ2-7; perhaps TRBD1 as D (6 bases). Germline loops: CDR1 GTSNPN, CDR2 SVGIG (reference sequence). This CDR3 is 14 amino acids long. V was shortened by 0 bases and J by 0 bases, with 9 bases between the two germline ends.

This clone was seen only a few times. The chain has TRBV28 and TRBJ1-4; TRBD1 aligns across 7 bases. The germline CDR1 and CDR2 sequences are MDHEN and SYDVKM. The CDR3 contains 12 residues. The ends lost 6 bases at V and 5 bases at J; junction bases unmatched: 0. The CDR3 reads CASRQGNEKLFF. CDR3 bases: TGTGCCAGCAGACAGGGGAATGAAAAACTGTTTTTT.

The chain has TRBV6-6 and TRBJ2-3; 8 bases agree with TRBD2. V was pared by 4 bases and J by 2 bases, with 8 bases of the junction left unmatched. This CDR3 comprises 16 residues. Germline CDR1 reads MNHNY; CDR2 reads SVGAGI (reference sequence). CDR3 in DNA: TGTGCCAGCAGTTCCCCCGGGAGGGCCGACACAGATACGCAGTATTTT. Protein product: CASSSPGRADTDTQYF.

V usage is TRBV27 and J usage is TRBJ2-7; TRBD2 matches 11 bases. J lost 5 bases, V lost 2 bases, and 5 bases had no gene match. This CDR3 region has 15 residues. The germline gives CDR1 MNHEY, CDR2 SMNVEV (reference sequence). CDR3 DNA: TGTGCCAGCAGTTTAAATCTACTAGCGGGAGACGAGCAGTACTTC. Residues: CASSLNLLAGDEQYF.

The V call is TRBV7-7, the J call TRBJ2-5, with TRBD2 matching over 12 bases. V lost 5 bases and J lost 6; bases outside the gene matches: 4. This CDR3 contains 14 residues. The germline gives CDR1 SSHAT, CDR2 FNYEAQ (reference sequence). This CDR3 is CASSPGLAGQTQYF. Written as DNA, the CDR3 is TGTGCCAGCAGCCCAGGACTAGCGGGACAGACCCAGTACTTC.

The CDR3 region has the DNA TGTGCCAGCAGCCAAGATGAGTATTCGAGGTTTAATGAAAAACTGTTTTTT. This encodes CASSQDEYSRFNEKLFF. The chain joins TRBV3-1 (or the pseudogene TRBV3-2) to TRBJ1-4; no reliable D call. The CDR3 consists of 17 residues. Germline assignment: CDR1 LGHDT and CDR2 YNNKEL (reference sequence). V lost 0 bases to trimming and J lost 4 bases, with 15 bases between them.

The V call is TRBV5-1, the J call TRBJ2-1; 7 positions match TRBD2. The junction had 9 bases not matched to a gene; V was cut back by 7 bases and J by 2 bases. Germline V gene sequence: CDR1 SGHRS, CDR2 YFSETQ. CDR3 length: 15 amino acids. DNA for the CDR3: TGCGCCAGCGGGGGGGAAGGGTTCCCCTACAATGAGCAGTTCTTC. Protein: CASGGEGFPYNEQFF.